The table lists the clone carrying this T cell receptor beta chain with a few counts. The data were obtained in a study of T-cell reconstitution after alpha-beta-depleted transplantation in children. Construction of the TCRbeta library involved unique molecular identifiers. TCRdb reanalysed the PCR reads using MiXCR and keeps one entry per CDR3 protein. The sample records some 520,000 distinct CDR3 sequences, about 31% being singletons. This CDR3 region has 15 residues. Trimming stripped 2 bases from V and 3 bases from J, with 15 bases between. Germline V gene lookup returns CDR1 SGHDT and CDR2 YYEEEE.

The sequenced sample was PBMCs from the stem cell graft donor, obtained from the stem cell graft. The V gene is TRBV5-6, the J gene TRBJ2-7, with D possibly being TRBD1 or TRBD2 (5 bases each). The clonotype was recovered from a human donor who donated a stem cell graft to a child with aplastic anemia. As DNA, the CDR3 is TGTGCCAGCAGCTTTCTGGACGGGACCGACTACGAGCAGTACTTC. It specifies CASSFLDGTDYEQYF.